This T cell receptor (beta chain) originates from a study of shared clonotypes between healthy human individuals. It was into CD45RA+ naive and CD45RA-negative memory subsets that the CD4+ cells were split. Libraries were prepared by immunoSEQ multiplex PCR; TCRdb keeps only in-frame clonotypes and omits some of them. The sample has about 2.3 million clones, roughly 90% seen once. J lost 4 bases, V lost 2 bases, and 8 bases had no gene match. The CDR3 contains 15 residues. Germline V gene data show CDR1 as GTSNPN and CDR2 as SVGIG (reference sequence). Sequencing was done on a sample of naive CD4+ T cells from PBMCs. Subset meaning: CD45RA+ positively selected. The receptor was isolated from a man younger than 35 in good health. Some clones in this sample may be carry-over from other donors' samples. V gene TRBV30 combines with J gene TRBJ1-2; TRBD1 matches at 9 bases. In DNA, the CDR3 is TGTGCCTGGAGTACGCCTCCGGGACAGGGCTATGGCTACACCTTC. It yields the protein CAWSTPPGQGYGYTF.